One and the same sample provided the 8 T cell receptor beta chains below, sequenced in a study of vaccination and CD4 T cells after COVID-19. The Oncomine TCR Beta short-read assay was what sequenced the DNA obtained from cultured CD4+ T cells. TCRdb reprocessed the PCR reads via MiXCR and lists one record per CDR3 protein. The table shows some 15,000 distinct CDR3 sequences, with around 73% occurring only once. Which antigens these TCRs recognize remains unknown. Treatment given: roughly 11-day PBMC culture with coronavirus spike peptide pools or control peptides (ViraFEST assay). Input material: CD4+ T cells from blood, cultured in vitro. The source is a human donor who had recovered from COVID-19.

This clonotype was seen only a few times. V is TRBV20-1 and J is TRBJ2-4; D might be TRBD1 (5 bases). V dropped 2 bases and J dropped 0 bases, with 8 bases sitting between them. Germline CDR1 is DFQATT and CDR2 is SNEGSKA (reference sequence). The CDR3 extends over 14 amino acids. The CDR3 reads CSARKGLAKNIQYF. CDR3 sequence (DNA): TGCAGTGCTAGAAAGGGGCTAGCCAAAAACATTCAGTACTTC.

J is TRBJ2-1 and V is TRBV20-1, with TRBD2 matching 9 bases. This CDR3 is built from 15 residues. Germline V CDR1 and CDR2: DFQATT, SNEGSKA (reference sequence). J lost 0 bases, V lost 6 bases, and 6 bases had no gene match. The DNA of the CDR3 is TGCAGTGCCGGTCGTAGCGGGAGCTCCTACAATGAGCAGTTCTTC. It specifies CSAGRSGSSYNEQFF.

The rearrangement links TRBV28 to TRBJ1-5; D is perhaps TRBD1 (6 bases). CDR1 and CDR2 from the germline V gene are MDHEN and SYDVKM. V lost 5 bases and J 7 bases, leaving 18 bases between the germline ends. The CDR3 covers 15 residues. CDR3 in amino acids: CASSARTARLQPQHF. Here the CDR3 DNA reads TGTGCCAGCAGTGCACGGACAGCGCGGCTACAGCCCCAGCATTTT. Together with reference TRBV28 and TRBJ1-5, the CDR3 gives the full variable domain: DVKVTQSSRYLVKRTGEKVFLECVQDMDHENMFWYRQDPGLGLRLIYFSYDVKMKEKGDIPEGYSVSREKKERFSLILESASTNQTSMYLCASSARTARLQPQHFGDGTRLSIL.

The V and J genes are TRBV12-3 or TRBV12-4 and TRBJ1-1; TRBD1 agrees at 8 bases. After removal of 5 bases from V and 4 bases from J, the junction contained 6 bases not matched to a gene. This CDR3 region has 14 residues. Here the CDR3 DNA reads TGTGCCAGCAGTCGGGGACAGGTTCTCACTGAAGCTTTCTTT. It is translated as CASSRGQVLTEAFF.

The genes are TRBV7-8 and TRBJ2-1; 10 bases line up with TRBD2. CDR1 and CDR2 (germline): SGHVS, FQNEAQ. The CDR3 has 16 residues. Unmatched junction bases numbered 6, after V lost 5 bases and J lost 2 bases. This chain's CDR3 is CASSITSGRAYNEQFF. The CDR3 region has the DNA TGTGCCAGCAGCATAACGAGCGGGAGGGCCTACAATGAGCAGTTCTTC.

This clonotype was counted only a few times. The rearrangement uses TRBV7-9 and TRBJ1-5; D is uncertain. V lost 9 bases, J lost 5 bases, and 11 bases lay in between. Germline lookup yields CDR1 SEHNR and CDR2 FQNEAQ (reference sequence). The CDR3 has 12 amino acids. CDR3 loop: CARYCSYQPQHF. The CDR3 DNA reads as TGTGCCAGATATTGTTCCTATCAGCCCCAGCATTTT.

The rearrangement joins TRBV7-2 to TRBJ1-6; TRBD1 matches at 7 bases. Germline CDR1 reads SGHTA; CDR2 reads FQGNSA. Trimming at V came to 5 bases and at J to 12 bases, leaving 4 bases not matched to a gene. The CDR3 is made up of 12 amino acids. Written as DNA, the CDR3 is TGTGCCAGCAGCCACAGGGGTCAACCCCTCCACTTT. It encodes CASSHRGQPLHF.

The chain uses TRBV6-2 or TRBV6-3 and TRBJ1-5; perhaps TRBD1 as D (5 bases). Germline-derived CDR1 and CDR2 are MNHEY and SVGEGT. V was trimmed by 4 bases and J by 3 bases, leaving 10 bases between them. The CDR3 runs 14 residues. CDR3 nucleotides: TGTGCCAGCAGTTTCGAGGGGATCAATCAGCCCCAGCATTTT. Its protein product is CASSFEGINQPQHF.